This TCR beta chain was sequenced in a study of OX40 agonist ivuxolimab in advanced cancers. The length of the CDR3 is 15 residues. In germline, CDR1 is GTSNPN, CDR2 SVGIG (reference sequence). J lost 0 bases, V lost 5 bases, and 9 bases had no gene match. Clones were read by immunoSEQ multiplex PCR, and TCRdb kept only the in-frame ones, dropping some. The sample yields some 30,000 clones, 65% to 75% seen once. Sample: CD4+ or CD8+ T cells sorted from blood, taken in a trial of the OX40 agonist ivuxolimab. This chain links TRBV30 with TRBJ1-1, with 7 positions matching TRBD1. The clonotype originates from an adult with an advanced solid tumor such as melanoma, head and neck, liver or kidney cancer. CDR3 coding DNA: TGTGCCTGGTCTGCGGGACAGTTCATGAACACTGAAGCTTTCTTT. Amino acids: CAWSAGQFMNTEAFF.